Included here is one TCR beta chain sequence, with context. The data were obtained in a study of OX40 agonist ivuxolimab in advanced cancers. Study information: The mean age was approximately 56 years, ranging from about 23 to 79, with less than 90% of participants male.

Here immunoSEQ multiplex PCR was the method, and the copy in TCRdb shows in-frame clones only, minus some. Here the sample spans around 79,000 clones, approximately 89% being singletons. The CDR3 extends over 13 amino acids. The V and J ends lost 3 bases and 2 bases respectively, with 7 bases between them. Germline loops: CDR1 MDHEN, CDR2 SYDVKM. The rearrangement uses TRBV28 and TRBJ1-2, with D possibly matching TRBD1 (5 bases). This TCR came from an adult with an advanced solid tumor such as melanoma, head and neck, liver or kidney cancer. This specimen consisted of CD4+ or CD8+ T cells sorted from blood, obtained in a trial of the OX40 agonist ivuxolimab. The CDR3 DNA reads as TGTGCCAGCAGTTTTGGGGGGAACTATGGCTACACCTTC. Amino acid sequence: CASSFGGNYGYTF.